The text below deals with one T cell receptor (beta chain). The data are from a study of cytomegalovirus exposure and HLA in healthy donors. As for the study in general: As released early, the data held 75 million to 90 million unique TCRs from HLA-typed donors.

The CDR3 extends over 17 amino acids. Germline CDR1 reads ENHRY; CDR2 reads SYGVKD. J lost 0 bases, V lost 3 bases, and 7 bases had no gene match. Vbeta (60) and Jbeta (13) primers were used in the PCR. TCRdb's table, derived via immunoSEQ multiplex PCR, lists solely in-frame clones and lacks some. The table has around 100,000 clones, roughly 70% seen once. Sequenced input: PBMCs. The rearrangement links TRBV10-3 to TRBJ2-1; 8 bases are a match to TRBD2. The TCR was taken from a woman between 35 and 50 years old in good health and CMV-seropositive. In DNA form, the CDR3 reads TGTGCCATCAGTGACCCCTCTAGCGGGCCCTCCTACAATGAGCAGTTCTTC. Protein: CAISDPSSGPSYNEQFF.